This T cell receptor (beta chain) was obtained from a study of shared clonotypes between healthy human individuals. For the study at large: Three CD4 naive, three CD4 memory, two CD8 naive and one CD8 memory plate were used per donor.

Remarks on this clone: Its matching antigen is unknown.

In the study's own analysis: Filtering differed for immunoSEQ, which gave only junction sequences without quality scores. Assay used: immunoSEQ multiplex PCR; TCRdb lists only in-frame clones, some missing. That table supplies the V and J calls and clone size; D and trimming were determined from the DNA. The profile covers 850,000 to 1,200,000 clones, with about 75% appearing a single time and roughly 1.4% taken by the ten largest. Trimming removed 2 bases from V and 5 bases from J, with 9 bases in between. This CDR3 is built from 13 residues. Germline V CDR1 and CDR2: KGHSH, LQKENI. Findings and caveats of the study: Sampling involved blood alone; tissue repertoires likely differ. Naive CD4 clonotype sharing across a few donors was approximately 5%.

The sequenced material came from memory CD4+ T cells sorted from blood. The subset is: CD45RA-negative fraction. V and J are TRBV18 and TRBJ2-5; a possible D gene is TRBD2 (5 bases). The receptor was derived from a man aged 18 to 29 in good health. CDR3 nucleotides: TGTGCCAGCTCACCAGAATGGAGGGAGACCCAGTACTTC. Protein product: CASSPEWRETQYF. The full variable domain, rest sourced from reference TRBV18 and TRBJ2-5, is NAGVMQNPRHLVRRRGQEARLRCSPMKGHSHVYWYRQLPEEGLKFMVYLQKENIIDESGMPKERFSAEFPKEGPSILRIQQVVRGDSAAYFCASSPEWRETQYFGPGTRLLVL.